These 9 T cell receptor beta chains were all obtained from the same sample, sequenced in a study of blood T cell repertoires in COVID-19. TCRdb keeps only in-frame clones here, not all; method: immunoSEQ multiplex PCR. The sample records about 250,000 clones, 85% to 90% being singletons. The specimen was PBMCs or T cells enriched from blood (not recorded which). These receptors came from a woman in her late teens or twenties who had recovered from COVID-19.

The chain is built from TRBV9 and TRBJ1-1; possibly TRBD1 for D (6 bases). CDR1 and CDR2 from the germline V gene are SGDLS and YYNGEE. The CDR3 is made up of 14 amino acids. Trimming cost V 0 bases and J 2 bases, with 8 bases left between them. CDR3 sequence: CASSVGRGNTEAFF. The CDR3 DNA reads as TGTGCCAGCAGCGTAGGCAGGGGAAACACTGAAGCTTTCTTT.

The chain is built from TRBV10-3 and TRBJ2-5; the D is unclear. This CDR3 is 14 amino acids long. The V end lost 3 bases, the J end lost 2 bases, and 10 bases lay between the germline ends. Germline V CDR1 and CDR2: ENHRY, SYGVKD. The CDR3 DNA sequence: TGTGCCATCAGTGATTCTGTACAGCAAGAGACCCAGTACTTC. Translating it yields CAISDSVQQETQYF.

The J gene is TRBJ2-3, the V gene TRBV28; TRBD2 matches at 11 bases. Germline CDR1 is MDHEN and CDR2 is SYDVKM. V lost 6 bases to trimming and J lost 0 bases; unmatched junction nucleotides: 5. This CDR3 comprises 16 residues. CDR3 region: CASSPGLAVSTDTQYF. The CDR3 DNA is TGTGCCAGCAGCCCGGGACTAGCGGTTAGCACAGATACGCAGTATTTT.

This clone was counted only a few times. The chain uses TRBV10-1 and TRBJ2-3; perhaps TRBD1 as D (7 bases). V shed 1 base and J shed 5 bases, with 13 bases lying between them. The CDR3 consists of 15 residues. The germline V gene encodes CDR1 WNHNN and CDR2 SYGVQD (reference sequence). The CDR3 reads CASSEYRGGVDTQYF. CDR3 sequence (DNA): TGCGCCAGCAGTGAGTACAGGGGAGGAGTAGATACGCAGTATTTT.

This chain links TRBV4-1 with TRBJ2-7, with D possibly matching TRBD1 (5 bases). The CDR3 contains 15 residues. V was clipped by 1 base and J by 5 bases, with 15 bases between them. The germline gives CDR1 MGHRA, CDR2 YSYEKL. CDR3 nucleotides: TGCGCCAGCAGCCAAGTATTGCAGGGATTCGACGAGCAGTACTTC. Protein: CASSQVLQGFDEQYF.

The chain is built from TRBV11-2 and TRBJ1-5; D remains ambiguous. Per germline, CDR1 SGHAT and CDR2 FQNNGV. This CDR3 comprises 13 residues. V was cut by 5 bases and J by 3 bases, with 8 bases left in between. This chain's CDR3 is CASSTEANQPQHF. The CDR3 bases are TGTGCCAGCAGCACCGAAGCCAATCAGCCCCAGCATTTT.

This clone was seen many times. The rearrangement links TRBV6-5 to TRBJ2-7, with D perhaps TRBD1 (5 bases). Looked up from germline, CDR1 is MNHEY and CDR2 is SVGAGI. V lost 8 bases, J lost 5 bases, and 10 bases lay in between. The CDR3 covers 11 residues. The CDR3 sequence: CASSKGHEQYF. The CDR3 DNA is TGTGCCAGCTCCAAGGGGCACGAGCAGTACTTC.

CDR3 sequence: CASRPGQVNQPQHF. Here the CDR3 DNA reads TGTGCCAGCAGACCGGGACAGGTAAATCAGCCCCAGCATTTT. J is TRBJ1-5 and V is TRBV28; TRBD1 matches at 8 bases. The CDR3 totals 14 residues. V trimming: 6 bases; J trimming: 4 bases; junction bases outside the gene matches: 5. From germline, CDR1 is MDHEN and CDR2 SYDVKM.

V gene TRBV7-9 combines with J gene TRBJ1-5, with D perhaps matching TRBD1 (5 bases). CDR1 and CDR2 from the germline V gene are SEHNR and FQNEAQ (reference sequence). V lost 1 base and J 3 bases, leaving 10 bases between the germline ends. The CDR3 is made up of 15 amino acids. DNA for the CDR3: TGTGCCAGCAGCTTAGGGACATCGCCCAATCAGCCCCAGCATTTT. Translation gives CASSLGTSPNQPQHF.